This is a list of T cell receptor beta chains from one sample in a study of post-analysis software for immune sequencing data. TCRdb ran MiXCR on the PCR reads and lists one entry per CDR3 protein. The sample contains almost 700,000 distinct CDR3 sequences, 59% of which appear only once. The sample comprised blood. The receptors shown here come from a girl between 2 and 10 years old with multiple sclerosis. The CDR3 runs from the conserved cysteine through the conserved F or W. Each record gives: J gene, clone size, CDR3 length, D gene, V gene, CDR3 protein, CDR3 DNA. A D gene is named only where the DNA matches it firmly. Where a row states a size, it is once, few, many or the class of an expanded clone; other rows omit it.

J: TRBJ2-7; size: many; length: 16; D: NA; V: TRBV27; CDR3: CASSPRVLLSSYEQYF; DNA: TGTGCCAGCAGTCCCCGGGTCCTCCTAAGCTCCTACGAGCAGTACTTC
J: TRBJ1-2; size: NA; length: 15; D: TRBD1; V: TRBV2; CDR3: CATVSAGGSNYGYTF; DNA: TGTGCCACCGTATCGGCAGGGGGTTCCAACTATGGCTACACCTTC
J: TRBJ2-5; size: NA; length: 15; D: TRBD2; V: TRBV5-1; CDR3: CASSPVAGGVETQYF; DNA: TGCGCCAGCAGCCCGGTAGCGGGAGGTGTGGAGACCCAGTACTTC
J: TRBJ2-2; size: NA; length: 14; D: NA; V: TRBV10-2; CDR3: CASKITWNTGELFF; DNA: TGCGCCAGCAAGATCACGTGGAACACCGGGGAGCTGTTTTTT
J: TRBJ2-3; size: few; length: 16; D: TRBD2; V: TRBV6-2/TRBV6-3; CDR3: CASSAGLAGGRDTQYF; DNA: TGTGCCAGCAGCGCCGGACTAGCGGGAGGGAGAGATACGCAGTATTTT
J: TRBJ2-4; size: NA; length: 14; D: TRBD2; V: TRBV9; CDR3: CASSVGGAGRIQYF; DNA: TGTGCCAGCAGCGTAGGTGGGGCCGGGAGGATTCAGTACTTC
J: TRBJ1-1; size: NA; length: 15; D: TRBD1; V: TRBV7-9; CDR3: CASSSTGSGNTEAFF; DNA: TGTGCCAGCAGCTCGACAGGGAGTGGGAACACTGAAGCTTTCTTT
J: TRBJ1-2; size: NA; length: 11; D: NA; V: TRBV6-2/TRBV6-3; CDR3: CASSLEEGYTF; DNA: TGTGCCAGCAGTCTAGAGGAGGGCTACACCTTC
J: TRBJ2-5; size: NA; length: 16; D: TRBD2; V: TRBV20-1; CDR3: CSAPGRRGLGQETQYF; DNA: TGCAGTGCCCCCGGGAGGAGGGGACTAGGGCAAGAGACCCAGTACTTC
J: TRBJ1-2; size: NA; length: 14; D: NA; V: TRBV7-2; CDR3: CASSRGGTNYGYTF; DNA: TGTGCCAGCAGCCGAGGGGGGACGAACTATGGCTACACCTTC
J: TRBJ2-1; size: NA; length: 17; D: NA; V: TRBV5-1; CDR3: CASSLVSGLSSYNEQFF; DNA: TGCGCCAGCAGCTTGGTATCGGGCCTGAGCTCCTACAATGAGCAGTTCTTC
J: TRBJ2-1; size: NA; length: 13; D: NA; V: TRBV7-8; CDR3: CASSPAGKGGQFF; DNA: TGTGCCAGCAGCCCAGCGGGGAAAGGGGGGCAGTTCTTC
J: TRBJ2-7; size: few; length: 15; D: TRBD1; V: TRBV5-1; CDR3: CASSLLTGGDYEQYF; DNA: TGCGCCAGCAGCTTACTGACAGGGGGCGACTACGAGCAGTACTTC
J: TRBJ1-4; size: NA; length: 15; D: NA; V: TRBV27; CDR3: CASSRRDSTNEKLFF; DNA: TGTGCCAGCAGTCGCAGAGACTCAACTAATGAAAAACTGTTTTTT
J: TRBJ2-5; size: few; length: 12; D: NA; V: TRBV7-2; CDR3: CASSLATGTQYF; DNA: TGTGCCAGCAGCTTAGCAACGGGGACCCAGTACTTC
J: TRBJ2-7; size: NA; length: 14; D: NA; V: TRBV29-1; CDR3: CSVETGKEGYEQYF; DNA: TGCAGCGTTGAAACAGGGAAGGAAGGCTACGAGCAGTACTTC
J: TRBJ2-1; size: NA; length: 17; D: TRBD2; V: TRBV4-2; CDR3: CASSLRAQGLARNEQFF; DNA: TGTGCCAGCAGCCTTAGGGCCCAGGGACTAGCAAGGAATGAGCAGTTCTTC
J: TRBJ2-1; size: NA; length: 16; D: TRBD2; V: TRBV12-3/TRBV12-4; CDR3: CASSQISGGARDEQFF; DNA: TGTGCCAGCAGTCAAATTAGCGGGGGGGCCAGGGATGAGCAGTTCTTC
J: TRBJ2-1; size: NA; length: 15; D: TRBD2; V: TRBV7-2; CDR3: CASSARLAGNYEQFF; DNA: TGTGCCAGCAGCGCCCGACTAGCGGGAAACTATGAGCAGTTCTTC
J: TRBJ2-7; size: once; length: 13; D: NA; V: TRBV20-1; CDR3: CSARTRRSYEQYF; DNA: TGCAGTGCTAGGACCCGACGATCCTACGAGCAGTACTTC
J: TRBJ2-3; size: NA; length: 14; D: NA; V: TRBV29-1; CDR3: CSVEPGPSTDTQYF; DNA: TGCAGCGTTGAACCAGGACCTAGCACAGATACGCAGTATTTT
J: TRBJ2-1; size: few; length: 12; D: NA; V: TRBV7-2; CDR3: CASSQPWGEQFF; DNA: TGTGCCAGCAGCCAACCCTGGGGTGAGCAGTTCTTC
J: TRBJ2-6; size: NA; length: 14; D: NA; V: TRBV13; CDR3: CASSLAYGANVLTF; DNA: TGTGCCAGCAGCTTAGCTTACGGGGCCAACGTCCTGACTTTC
J: TRBJ2-1; size: few; length: 16; D: NA; V: TRBV25-1; CDR3: CASSAPGQGSYNEQFF; DNA: TGTGCCAGCAGTGCCCCCGGGCAGGGCTCCTACAATGAGCAGTTCTTC
J: TRBJ2-7; size: NA; length: 12; D: NA; V: TRBV20-1; CDR3: CSARVRAYEQYF; DNA: TGCAGTGCTAGGGTCCGGGCCTACGAGCAGTACTTC
J: TRBJ1-4; size: many; length: 13; D: NA; V: TRBV27; CDR3: CASSPPGGKKLFF; DNA: TGTGCCAGCAGTCCTCCCGGGGGGAAAAAACTGTTTTTT
J: TRBJ2-1; size: NA; length: 18; D: TRBD2; V: TRBV5-1; CDR3: CASSLVRLAGVLRNEQFF; DNA: TGCGCCAGCAGCTTGGTTCGACTAGCGGGAGTGTTGCGGAATGAGCAGTTCTTC
J: TRBJ1-1; size: few; length: 15; D: TRBD1; V: TRBV5-1; CDR3: CASSSEGGGNTEAFF; DNA: TGCGCCAGCAGCTCTGAAGGAGGGGGCAACACTGAAGCTTTCTTT
J: TRBJ2-1; size: NA; length: 16; D: NA; V: TRBV10-3; CDR3: CAISESGAGALNEQFF; DNA: TGTGCCATCAGTGAGTCGGGGGCAGGGGCGCTCAATGAGCAGTTCTTC
J: TRBJ1-5; size: NA; length: 15; D: TRBD1; V: TRBV7-2; CDR3: CASSFLGTDNQPQHF; DNA: TGTGCCAGCAGTTTTCTAGGGACAGATAATCAGCCCCAGCATTTT